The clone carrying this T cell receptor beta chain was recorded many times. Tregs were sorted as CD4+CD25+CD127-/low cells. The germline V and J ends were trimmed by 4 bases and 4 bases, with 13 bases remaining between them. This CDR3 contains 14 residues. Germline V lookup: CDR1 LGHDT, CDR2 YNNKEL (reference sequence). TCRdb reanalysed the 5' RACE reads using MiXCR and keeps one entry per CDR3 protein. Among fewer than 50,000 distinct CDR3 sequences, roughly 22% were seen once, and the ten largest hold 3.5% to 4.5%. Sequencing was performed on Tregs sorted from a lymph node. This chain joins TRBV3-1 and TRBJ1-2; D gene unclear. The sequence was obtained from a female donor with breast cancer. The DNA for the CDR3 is TGTGCCAGCAGCCCCAAGAGCGGACTCTATGGCTACACCTTC. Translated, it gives CASSPKSGLYGYTF.